These 5 T cell receptor beta chains originate from one sample sequenced in a study of T cell clusters in autoimmune cytopenias. TRB rearrangements were amplified by touch-down multiplex PCR with mixed TRB-A/B primers. TCRdb reworked the multiplex PCR reads into one entry per CDR3 protein, no DNA. This sample contains 7,500 to 8,000 distinct CDR3 sequences. Some 40,000 genome equivalents of blood DNA were amplified for TRB. Another study also made use of these data, one on T cell repertoires in aging, cancer and after chemotherapy.

Sequenced: peripheral blood. These receptors came from a human donor with an autoimmune cytopenia or autoimmune hepatitis (not recorded which).

V usage is TRBV7-9 and J usage is TRBJ1-1; TCRdb selects TRBD1, and the lack of DNA leaves this call unchecked. The length of the CDR3 is 15 residues. The germline gives CDR1 SEHNR, CDR2 FQNEAQ (reference sequence). The CDR3 spells CASSSGGTGVFEAFF. The full variable domain, rest sourced from reference TRBV7-9 and TRBJ1-1, is DTGVSQNPRHKITKRGQNVTFRCDPISEHNRLYWYRQTLGQGPEFLTYFQNEAQLEKSRLLSDRFSAERPKGSFSTLEIQRTEQGDSAMYLCASSSGGTGVFEAFFGQGTRLTVV.

V gene TRBV12-3 or TRBV12-4 combines with J gene TRBJ1-6; TCRdb designates TRBD1, a call that cannot be tested without DNA. The CDR3 extends over 13 amino acids. CDR3 sequence reads: CASSDGRGSPLHF.

This sequence joins TRBV9 and TRBJ2-1. Germline CDR1 is SGDLS and CDR2 is YYNGEE. The CDR3 is made up of 15 amino acids. Here the CDR3 reads CASSVAPLPYNEQFF. The whole variable domain, remainder taken from reference TRBV9 and TRBJ2-1, is DSGVTQTPKHLITATGQRVTLRCSPRSGDLSVYWYQQSLDQGLQFLIQYYNGEERAKGNILERFSAQQFPDLHSELNLSSLELGDSALYFCASSVAPLPYNEQFFGPGTRLTVL.

This sequence joins TRBV19 and TRBJ1-2; there is no DNA to check the TCRdb D call of TRBD1. This CDR3 comprises 12 residues. Germline V gene data show CDR1 as LNHDA and CDR2 as SQIVND (reference sequence). The chain's CDR3 is CARDRANYGYTF.

V and J are TRBV11-2 and TRBJ2-1; without DNA, the TCRdb call of TRBD2 cannot be checked. Looked up from germline, CDR1 is SGHAT and CDR2 is FQNNGV. This CDR3 spans 19 amino acids. CDR3 sequence: CASSLEGTSGRLFINEQFF.